A single sample is the source of the 25 T cell receptor beta chains below, sequenced in a study of T-cell reconstitution after alpha-beta-depleted transplantation in children. Preparation of the TCRbeta library used unique molecular identifiers. TCRdb fed the PCR reads into MiXCR, producing one record per CDR3 protein. Of 500,000 or so distinct CDR3 sequences in the sample, approximately 30% were seen once. This specimen was PBMCs from the stem cell graft donor, taken from the stem cell graft. These receptors originate from a human donor who donated a stem cell graft to a child with aplastic anemia.

J is TRBJ2-7 and V is TRBV11-3; D possibly corresponds to TRBD1 (6 bases). CDR3 length: 16 amino acids. Germline V lookup: CDR1 SGHNT, CDR2 YENEEA. V lost 4 bases, J lost 0 bases, and 16 bases lay in between. The CDR3 spells CASSSTGREISYEQYV. The CDR3 nucleotides read TGTGCCAGCAGCTCGACAGGTAGGGAGATCTCCTACGAGCAGTACGTC.

Only a few counts were recorded for this clonotype. The rearrangement uses TRBV29-1 and TRBJ1-1; D possibly corresponds to TRBD1 (5 bases). Germline CDR1 SQVTM, CDR2 ANQGSEA. This CDR3 spans 12 amino acids. V was clipped by 3 bases and J by 4 bases, with 9 bases between them. The chain's CDR3 is CSVDRGTTEAFF. For the CDR3, the DNA is TGCAGCGTTGATAGGGGAACCACTGAAGCTTTCTTT.

The chain joins TRBV7-2 to TRBJ2-5; 9 bases match TRBD2. CDR3 length equals 15 residues. CDR1 and CDR2 (germline): SGHTA, FQGNSA. V lost 5 bases to trimming and J lost 5 bases; unmatched junction nucleotides: 9. CDR3: CASSTLAGDRETQYF. CDR3 in DNA: TGTGCCAGCAGCACATTAGCGGGAGATCGGGAGACCCAGTACTTC.

This clonotype was observed a handful of times. J is TRBJ2-2 and V is TRBV6-1; no clear D. The ends were cut back, 3 bases at V and 3 bases at J, with 11 bases in the middle. The CDR3 has 15 residues. The germline V gene encodes CDR1 MNHNS and CDR2 SASEGT. The CDR3 DNA is TGTGCCAGCAGTGAGGGGTCGGGCGACACCGGGGAGCTGTTTTTT. It specifies CASSEGSGDTGELFF.

This clonotype came up many times. The rearrangement uses TRBV15 and TRBJ2-5; D is unresolved. CDR1 and CDR2 from the germline V gene are LNHNV and YYDKDF (reference sequence). This CDR3 region has 13 residues. V shed 1 base and J shed 3 bases, with 6 bases lying between them. The CDR3 DNA is TGTGCCACCAGCAGAGCACAAAAAGAGACCCAGTACTTC. Translated: CATSRAQKETQYF.

The V gene is TRBV12-3 or TRBV12-4, the J gene TRBJ1-5; possibly TRBD1 for D (5 bases). This CDR3 has 15 residues. Trimming pared 4 bases from V and 4 bases from J, leaving 14 bases between. For the CDR3, the DNA is TGTGCCAGCAGTTGGGGTGGGGCTAAGAATCAGCCCCAGCATTTT. Amino acids: CASSWGGAKNQPQHF.

This sequence joins TRBV5-1 and TRBJ1-2; no firm D call. Germline CDR1 reads SGHRS; CDR2 reads YFSETQ. Trimming cost V 2 bases and J 8 bases, with 13 bases left between them. This CDR3 spans 13 amino acids. The CDR3 DNA sequence: TGCGCCAGCAGCTTACGGAATCTGGAGGGCTACACCTTC. It translates to CASSLRNLEGYTF.

The genes are TRBV12-3 or TRBV12-4 and TRBJ1-1; 7 bases line up with TRBD1. The CDR3 has 13 amino acids. V lost 6 bases and J lost 5; bases outside the gene matches: 6. The chain's CDR3 is CASRDSGGTEAFF. The CDR3 DNA sequence: TGTGCCAGCAGAGATTCAGGGGGGACTGAAGCTTTCTTT.

The chain recombines TRBV5-1 with TRBJ2-2; 7 bases fit TRBD2. V gave up 4 bases and J gave up 1 base; unmatched junction bases: 1. The CDR3 totals 14 residues. The V gene's germline CDR1 is SGHRS and CDR2 YFSETQ. The CDR3 sequence: CASSQRGNTGELFF. In DNA, the CDR3 is TGCGCCAGCAGCCAGCGGGGGAACACCGGGGAGCTGTTTTTT.

The V and J genes are TRBV29-1 and TRBJ2-3, with D perhaps matching TRBD2 (5 bases). Trimming left V 3 bases short and J 0 bases short, with 10 bases between. CDR1 is SQVTM and CDR2 is ANQGSEA in the germline V gene. The CDR3 spans 14 residues. CDR3 bases: TGCAGCGTTGACCGGACTGCTAGCACAGATACGCAGTATTTT. It translates to CSVDRTASTDTQYF.

This chain joins TRBV6-5 and TRBJ2-5; D might be TRBD2 (5 bases). The V gene's germline CDR1 is MNHEY and CDR2 SVGAGI. This CDR3 comprises 13 residues. Trimming stripped 0 bases from V and 5 bases from J, with 7 bases between. CDR3 DNA: TGTGCCAGCAGTTACTCGCGGGCGGAGACCCAGTACTTC. Translating it yields CASSYSRAETQYF.

This clonotype showed up just once. V gene TRBV7-8 combines with J gene TRBJ2-7; tentatively, D is TRBD1 or TRBD2 (6 bases each). From germline, CDR1 is SGHVS and CDR2 FQNEAQ. Trimming shortened V by 3 bases and J by 1 base, and 16 bases separated the two germline ends. The CDR3 length is 16 residues. The CDR3 DNA follows: TGTGCCAGCAGCTTGGGGACTTCGGGGGCGTCCTACGAGCAGTACTTC. Amino acid sequence: CASSLGTSGASYEQYF.

A few counts support this clonotype. The chain couples TRBV5-6 to TRBJ1-2, with 9 bases matching TRBD1. The CDR3 consists of 14 residues. CDR1 SGHDT and CDR2 YYEEEE come from the germline V gene. Trimming cost V 3 bases and J 7 bases; bases outside gene matches: 7. This chain's CDR3 is CASSSLQGARGYTF. Written as DNA, the CDR3 is TGTGCCAGCAGCTCGCTACAGGGGGCTCGTGGCTACACCTTC.

This chain connects TRBV4-2 to TRBJ2-5; D unresolved. Germline-derived CDR1 and CDR2 are LGHNA and YNFKEQ. Trimming removed 0 bases at V and 1 base at J, with 6 bases between. This CDR3 comprises 14 residues. DNA of the CDR3: TGTGCCAGCAGCCAAGAGGATAGCCAAGAGACCCAGTACTTC. Amino acids: CASSQEDSQETQYF.

This clonotype was detected only once. The J gene is TRBJ2-3, the V gene TRBV4-2, with D hard to call. The CDR3 spans 15 residues. Trimming took off 0 bases at V and 2 bases at J, with 9 bases between the two ends. From germline, CDR1 is LGHNA and CDR2 YNFKEQ. The CDR3 region has the DNA TGTGCCAGCAGCCAAGAACGATCTACCACAGATACGCAGTATTTT. Protein sequence: CASSQERSTTDTQYF.

This clonotype came up a few times. The J gene is TRBJ1-5, the V gene TRBV12-3 or TRBV12-4; D perhaps matches TRBD1 (5 bases). Trimming took 3 bases from V and 4 from J, leaving 10 bases between them. The CDR3 is 14 residues long. This CDR3 reads CASSFRQYNQPQHF. The CDR3 region has the DNA TGTGCCAGCAGTTTCCGACAGTATAATCAGCCCCAGCATTTT.

In this sample, this clonotype turned up many times. The CDR3 spells CASSFDGNQPQHF. The CDR3 DNA is TGTGCCAGCAGCTTTGACGGCAATCAGCCCCAGCATTTT. The genes are TRBV12-3 or TRBV12-4 and TRBJ1-5; no clear D. V was pared by 6 bases and J by 2 bases, with 8 bases between. The CDR3 is 13 amino acids.

The CDR3 sequence: CAWSAPYEQYF. The CDR3 DNA sequence: TGTGCCTGGAGCGCTCCGTACGAGCAGTACTTC. This chain joins TRBV30 and TRBJ2-7; unclear D gene. With 3 bases removed from V and 4 bases from J, the gap between germline ends came to 7 bases. Germline values: CDR1 GTSNPN, CDR2 SVGIG (reference sequence). CDR3 length: 11 amino acids.

The genes are TRBV12-5 and TRBJ1-5; no clear D. The V gene's germline CDR1 is LGHNT and CDR2 FRNRAP. This CDR3 region has 11 residues. Trimming took off 2 bases at V and 4 bases at J, with 0 bases between the two ends. CDR3 sequence (DNA): TGTGCTAGTGGTTTGAATCAGCCCCAGCATTTT. Translated, it gives CASGLNQPQHF. The whole variable domain, filled in from reference TRBV12-5 and TRBJ1-5, reads DARVTQTPRHKVTEMGQEVTMRCQPILGHNTVFWYRQTMMQGLELLAYFRNRAPLDDSGMPKDRFSAEMPDATLATLKIQPSEPRDSAVYFCASGLNQPQHFGDGTRLSIL.

This clonotype turned up a few times. The V and J genes are TRBV5-6 and TRBJ2-2, with 9 bases aligning to TRBD2. The junction had 14 bases not matched to a gene; V was cut back by 0 bases and J by 8 bases. There are 18 residues in the CDR3. Germline V gene sequence: CDR1 SGHDT, CDR2 YYEEEE. The CDR3 sequence: CASSLVLEAGGPVGELFF. The CDR3, as DNA: TGTGCCAGCAGCTTGGTCTTGGAAGCGGGAGGCCCTGTTGGGGAGCTGTTTTTT.

This chain connects TRBV20-1 to TRBJ1-6, with 9 bases fitting TRBD1. V was pared by 5 bases and J by 10 bases, with 9 bases of the junction left unmatched. Germline V gene lookup returns CDR1 DFQATT and CDR2 SNEGSKA (reference sequence). CDR3 length: 14 residues. CDR3 sequence reads: CSAQDGQGRSPLHF. The CDR3 nucleotides read TGCAGTGCTCAAGATGGACAGGGGCGATCACCCCTCCACTTT.

A few counts support this clonotype. This chain uses TRBV7-6 with TRBJ2-7; D remains ambiguous. The CDR3 extends over 14 amino acids. Per the germline V gene, CDR1 is SGHVS and CDR2 is FNYEAQ. V was pared by 5 bases and J by 0 bases, with 11 bases between. The CDR3, as DNA: TGTGCCAGCAGCATTTTGGACGGCTCCTACGAGCAGTACGTC. This gives the protein CASSILDGSYEQYV.

This clonotype was counted once. The chain employs TRBV18 and TRBJ2-2; the D gene is possibly TRBD2 (6 bases). The CDR3 is made up of 15 amino acids. The V and J ends lost 5 bases and 5 bases respectively, with 15 bases between them. The germline CDR1 and CDR2 sequences are KGHSH and LQKENI. The CDR3, as DNA: TGTGCCAGCTCATTCAGGGAGGATGGTACCGGGGAGCTGTTTTTT. This encodes CASSFREDGTGELFF.

This clonotype has a handful of counts. This chain joins TRBV6-5 and TRBJ1-1; the D is unclear. Per germline, CDR1 MNHEY and CDR2 SVGAGI. Trimming stripped 4 bases from V and 4 bases from J, with 13 bases between. The CDR3 is 14 residues long. This chain's CDR3 is CASSSNIGGTEAFF. The CDR3 DNA sequence: TGTGCCAGCAGTTCTAATATAGGAGGCACTGAAGCTTTCTTT.

The rearrangement uses TRBV19 and TRBJ1-4; 10 nucleotides align to TRBD1. Germline V gene lookup returns CDR1 LNHDA and CDR2 SQIVND (reference sequence). This CDR3 is 16 amino acids long. Unmatched junction bases numbered 8, after V lost 4 bases and J lost 6 bases. As DNA, the CDR3 is TGTGCCAGTAGTAGCGACAGGGGGCGTTATTATGAAAAACTGTTTTTT. It translates to CASSSDRGRYYEKLFF. Variable domain in full (rest from reference TRBV19 and TRBJ1-4): DGGITQSPKYLFRKEGQNVTLSCEQNLNHDAMYWYRQDPGQGLRLIYYSQIVNDFQKGDIAEGYSVSREKKESFPLTVTSAQKNPTAFYLCASSSDRGRYYEKLFFGSGTQLSVL.